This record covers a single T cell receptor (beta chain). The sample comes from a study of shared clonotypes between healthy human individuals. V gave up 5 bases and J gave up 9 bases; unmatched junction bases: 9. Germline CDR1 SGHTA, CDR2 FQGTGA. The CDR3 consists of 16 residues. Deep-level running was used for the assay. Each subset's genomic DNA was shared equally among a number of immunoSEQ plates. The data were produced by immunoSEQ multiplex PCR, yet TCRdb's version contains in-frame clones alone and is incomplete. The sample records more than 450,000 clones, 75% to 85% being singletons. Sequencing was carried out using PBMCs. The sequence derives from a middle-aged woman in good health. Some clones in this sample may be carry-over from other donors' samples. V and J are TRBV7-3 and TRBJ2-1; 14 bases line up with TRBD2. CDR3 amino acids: CASSAGTSGRSGEQFF. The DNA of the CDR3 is TGTGCCAGCAGCGCGGGGACTAGCGGGAGATCCGGTGAGCAGTTCTTC.